The 9 T cell receptor beta chains given below trace back to one sample, sequenced in a study of PD-L1 blockade in urothelial cancer. The assay was immunoSEQ multiplex PCR, and TCRdb's table has in-frame clones only and misses some. Of approximately 100,000 clones detected, 91% appear once; the ten largest clones hold roughly 0.93%. The specimen comprised PBMCs, sampled around atezolizumab (anti-PD-L1) treatment. These receptors all stem from a woman at least 80 years old with urothelial cancer.

This clone was observed a few times. The chain carries TRBV15 and TRBJ1-2; D not resolved. Per the germline V gene, CDR1 is LNHNV and CDR2 is YYDKDF (reference sequence). The CDR3 length is 13 residues. Trimming stripped 0 bases from V and 8 bases from J, with 10 bases between. The CDR3 spells CATSREMGRGYTF. CDR3 in DNA: TGTGCCACCAGCAGAGAAATGGGCCGGGGCTACACCTTC. Based on the CDR3 plus reference TRBV15 and TRBJ1-2, the full variable domain is DAMVIQNPRYQVTQFGKPVTLSCSQTLNHNVMYWYQQKSSQAPKLLFHYYDKDFNNEADTPDNFQSRRPNTSFCFLDIRSPGLGDTAMYLCATSREMGRGYTFGSGTRLTVV.

The chain joins TRBV28 to TRBJ2-7; TRBD1 agrees at 7 bases. Trimming removed 7 bases from V and 4 bases from J; junction bases left unmatched: 10. Germline CDR1 MDHEN, CDR2 SYDVKM. This CDR3 has 14 residues. CDR3 protein: CASTPTGTAYEQYF. The CDR3 DNA reads TGTGCCAGCACGCCCACGGGGACAGCTTACGAGCAGTACTTC.

The chain uses TRBV5-1 and TRBJ2-6; D is possibly TRBD1 (6 bases). CDR3 length: 15 residues. Trimming shortened V by 0 bases and J by 4 bases, and 8 bases separated the two germline ends. Germline CDR1 and CDR2: SGHRS and YFSETQ. Here the CDR3 DNA reads TGCGCCAGCAGCTTGGCAGGGGCGGGGGCCAACGTCCTGACTTTC. Amino acids: CASSLAGAGANVLTF.

The CDR3 here is CASGLAGGSTDTQYF. CDR3 nucleotide sequence: TGTGCCAGTGGACTAGCGGGAGGGAGCACAGATACGCAGTATTTT. The rearrangement links TRBV27 to TRBJ2-3; 15 nucleotides match TRBD2. This CDR3 contains 15 residues. Losses at the gene ends were 9 bases for V and 0 bases for J; bases not matched to a gene: 1. The V gene's germline CDR1 is MNHEY and CDR2 SMNVEV (reference sequence).

Points on this clone: The sample has other DNA sequences that encode this CDR3 too. The chain uses TRBV18 and TRBJ1-1; weak D call: TRBD1 (6 bases). V lost 3 bases, J lost 0 bases, and 8 bases lay in between. CDR3 length: 14 residues. Germline CDR1 KGHSH, CDR2 LQKENI. CDR3 amino acids: CASSPQGMNTEAFF. The CDR3 nucleotides are TGTGCCAGCTCACCCCAGGGGATGAACACTGAAGCTTTCTTT.

This chain uses TRBV5-4 with TRBJ1-1; 7 nucleotides line up with TRBD1. V gave up 1 base and J gave up 1 base; unmatched junction bases: 1. The CDR3 is 14 amino acids. Germline V CDR1 and CDR2: SGHNT, YYREEE (reference sequence). CDR3 bases: TGTGCCAGCAGCTTGAGGGACAGGAACACTGAAGCTTTCTTT. It codes for CASSLRDRNTEAFF. The entire variable domain, with the rest obtained from reference TRBV5-4 and TRBJ1-1, is as follows: ETGVTQSPTHLIKTRGQQVTLRCSSQSGHNTVSWYQQALGQGPQFIFQYYREEENGRGNFPPRFSGLQFPNYSSELNVNALELDDSALYLCASSLRDRNTEAFFGQGTRLTVV.

The chain has TRBV25-1 and TRBJ2-5; TRBD2 agrees at 9 bases. Germline V gene data show CDR1 as MGHDK and CDR2 as SYGVNS. V dropped 4 bases and J dropped 5; count of bases not matched to a gene: 17. The CDR3 contains 18 residues. The CDR3 nucleotides are TGTGCCAGCAGTGGAGGAAGGCGGGAGGGCCGGATGGCGGAGACCCAGTACTTC. Amino acids: CASSGGRREGRMAETQYF.

V usage is TRBV28 and J usage is TRBJ2-2; 10 bases match TRBD2. The germline CDR1 and CDR2 sequences are MDHEN and SYDVKM. This CDR3 comprises 15 residues. V dropped 4 bases and J dropped 4; count of bases not matched to a gene: 3. CDR3 coding DNA: TGTGCCAGCAGTTCCAGGACTAGCGGCACCGGGGAGCTGTTTTTT. This codes for CASSSRTSGTGELFF.

This rearrangement joins TRBV6-1 to TRBJ1-2, with 8 bases fitting TRBD1. The V and J ends lost 6 bases and 4 bases, in that order; junction bases with no gene match: 10. The CDR3 length is 15 residues. Per germline, CDR1 MNHNS and CDR2 SASEGT. The CDR3 sequence is CASRVTSGTGYGYTF. CDR3 bases: TGTGCCAGCAGAGTTACCTCCGGGACAGGCTATGGCTACACCTTC.